This TCR beta chain came from a study of glioma-infiltrating T cells. General observations from the study: Only very few CDR3 sequences appeared in both tissue and blood.

This clonotype was recorded only once. What it binds is unknown. The iRepertoire nested amplicon-rescue multiplex PCR amplified TCR alpha and beta CDR3s from RNA. TCRdb reprocessed the multiplex PCR reads with MiXCR, giving one entry per CDR3 protein. The sample gives over 120,000 distinct CDR3 sequences, roughly two fifths of which show up once; roughly 20% is in the top ten. This sequence originates from a human donor with low-grade glioma or glioblastoma, undergoing nonglioma brain surgery, or in good health (not recorded which). Source material: glioma tissue, nonneoplastic brain tissue, or PBMCs (not recorded which).

Here the CDR3 DNA reads TGTGCCAGCAGTAGGGAGCCGGGAATTGGCACGAATACGCAGTATTTT. It is translated as CASSREPGIGTNTQYF. The chain combines TRBV7-2 with TRBJ2-3; maybe TRBD2 (5 bases). Germline lookup yields CDR1 SGHTA and CDR2 FQGNSA. V was pared by 6 bases and J by 7 bases, with 23 bases between. The length of the CDR3 is 16 residues.